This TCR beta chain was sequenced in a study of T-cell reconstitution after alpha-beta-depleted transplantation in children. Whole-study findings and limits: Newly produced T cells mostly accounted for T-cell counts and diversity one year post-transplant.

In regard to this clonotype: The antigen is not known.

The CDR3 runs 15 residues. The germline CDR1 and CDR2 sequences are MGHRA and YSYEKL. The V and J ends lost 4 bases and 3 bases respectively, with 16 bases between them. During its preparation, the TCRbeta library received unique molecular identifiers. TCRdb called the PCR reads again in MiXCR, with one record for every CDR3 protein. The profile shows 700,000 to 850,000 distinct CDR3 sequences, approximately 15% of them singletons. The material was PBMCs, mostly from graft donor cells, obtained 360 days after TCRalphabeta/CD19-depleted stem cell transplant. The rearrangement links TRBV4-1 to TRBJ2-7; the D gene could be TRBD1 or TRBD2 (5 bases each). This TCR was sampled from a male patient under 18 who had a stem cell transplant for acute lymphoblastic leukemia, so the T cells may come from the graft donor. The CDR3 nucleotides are TGCGCCAGCAGCCCCACCGAGGGGCCCAACTACGAGCAGTACTTC. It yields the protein CASSPTEGPNYEQYF.